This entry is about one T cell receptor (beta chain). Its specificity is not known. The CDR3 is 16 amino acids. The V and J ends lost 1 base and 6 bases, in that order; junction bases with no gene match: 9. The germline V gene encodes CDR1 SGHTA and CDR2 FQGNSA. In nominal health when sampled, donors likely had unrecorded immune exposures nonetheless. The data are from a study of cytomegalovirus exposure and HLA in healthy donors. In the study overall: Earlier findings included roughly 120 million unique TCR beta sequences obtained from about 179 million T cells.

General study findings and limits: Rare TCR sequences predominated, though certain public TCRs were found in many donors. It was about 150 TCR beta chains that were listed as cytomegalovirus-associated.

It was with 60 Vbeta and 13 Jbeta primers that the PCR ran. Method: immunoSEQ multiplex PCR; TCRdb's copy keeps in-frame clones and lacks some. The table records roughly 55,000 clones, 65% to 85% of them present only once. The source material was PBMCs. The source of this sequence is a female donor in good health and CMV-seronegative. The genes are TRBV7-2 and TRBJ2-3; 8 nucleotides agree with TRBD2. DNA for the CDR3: TGTGCCAGCAGCTTAGGAGGGACTAGTTTTTCCGATACGCAGTATTTT. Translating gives CASSLGGTSFSDTQYF.